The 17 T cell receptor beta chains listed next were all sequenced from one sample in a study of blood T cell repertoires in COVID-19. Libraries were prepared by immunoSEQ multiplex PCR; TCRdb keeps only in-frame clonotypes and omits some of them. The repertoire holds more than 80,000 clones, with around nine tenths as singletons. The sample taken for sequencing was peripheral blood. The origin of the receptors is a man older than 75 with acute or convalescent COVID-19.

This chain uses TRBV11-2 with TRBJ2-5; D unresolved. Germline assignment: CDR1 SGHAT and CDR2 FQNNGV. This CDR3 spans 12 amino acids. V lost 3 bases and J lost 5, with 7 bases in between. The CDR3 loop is CASSFFGETQYF. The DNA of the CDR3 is TGTGCCAGCAGCTTCTTCGGGGAGACCCAGTACTTC.

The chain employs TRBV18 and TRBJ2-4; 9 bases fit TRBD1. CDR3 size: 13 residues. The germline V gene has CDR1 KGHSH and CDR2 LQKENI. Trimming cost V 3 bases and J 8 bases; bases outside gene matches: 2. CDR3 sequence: CASSPGQGHIQYF. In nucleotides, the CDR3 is TGTGCCAGCTCACCGGGACAGGGACACATTCAGTACTTC.

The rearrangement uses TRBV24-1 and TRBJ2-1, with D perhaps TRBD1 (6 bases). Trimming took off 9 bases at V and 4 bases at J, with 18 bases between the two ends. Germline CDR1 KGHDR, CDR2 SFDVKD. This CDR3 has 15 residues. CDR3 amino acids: CATGATGRLYNEQFF. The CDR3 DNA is TGTGCCACCGGAGCTACAGGGCGCCTTTACAATGAGCAGTTCTTC.

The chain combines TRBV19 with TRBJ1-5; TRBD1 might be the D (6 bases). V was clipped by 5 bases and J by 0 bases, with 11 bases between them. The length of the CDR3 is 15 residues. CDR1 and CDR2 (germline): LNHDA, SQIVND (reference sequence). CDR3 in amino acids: CASSDWTVSNQPQHF. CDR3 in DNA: TGTGCCAGTAGTGACTGGACAGTTAGCAATCAGCCCCAGCATTTT.

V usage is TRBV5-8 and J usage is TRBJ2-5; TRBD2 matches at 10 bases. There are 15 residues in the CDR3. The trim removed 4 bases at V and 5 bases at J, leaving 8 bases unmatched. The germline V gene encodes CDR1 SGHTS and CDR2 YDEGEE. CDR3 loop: CASSRSGRAGETQYF. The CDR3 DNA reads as TGTGCCAGCAGCCGGAGCGGGAGGGCCGGGGAGACCCAGTACTTC.

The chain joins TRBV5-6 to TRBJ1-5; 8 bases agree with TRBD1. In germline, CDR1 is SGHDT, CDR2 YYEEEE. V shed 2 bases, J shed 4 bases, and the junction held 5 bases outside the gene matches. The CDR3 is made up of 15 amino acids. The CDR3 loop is CASSFQGARNQPQHF. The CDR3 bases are TGTGCCAGCAGCTTTCAGGGGGCGCGGAATCAGCCCCAGCATTTT.

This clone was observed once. This CDR3 reads CASSLDAGIYGYTF. DNA of the CDR3: TGTGCCAGCAGCTTGGACGCGGGGATCTATGGCTACACCTTC. The chain employs TRBV5-8 and TRBJ1-2, with unresolved D. The CDR3 runs to 14 residues. Trimming pared 0 bases from V and 4 bases from J, leaving 10 bases between. Germline loops: CDR1 SGHTS, CDR2 YDEGEE.

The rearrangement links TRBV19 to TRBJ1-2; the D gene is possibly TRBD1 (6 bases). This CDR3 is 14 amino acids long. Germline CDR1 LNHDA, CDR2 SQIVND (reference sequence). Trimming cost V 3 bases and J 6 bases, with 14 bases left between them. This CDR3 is CASSIGGAPHGYTF. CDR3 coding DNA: TGTGCCAGTAGTATTGGGGGGGCCCCGCATGGCTACACCTTC.

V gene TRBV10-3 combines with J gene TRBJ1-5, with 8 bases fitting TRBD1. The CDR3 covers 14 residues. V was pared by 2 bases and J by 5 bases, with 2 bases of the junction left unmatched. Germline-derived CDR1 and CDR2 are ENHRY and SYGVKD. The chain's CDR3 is CAISEQGADQPQHF. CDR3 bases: TGTGCCATCAGTGAGCAGGGGGCAGATCAGCCCCAGCATTTT.

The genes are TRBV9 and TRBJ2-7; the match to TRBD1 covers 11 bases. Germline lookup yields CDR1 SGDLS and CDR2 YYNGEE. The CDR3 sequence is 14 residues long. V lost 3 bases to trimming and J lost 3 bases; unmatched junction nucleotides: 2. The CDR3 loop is CASSAGTGGYEQYF. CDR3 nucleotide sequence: TGTGCCAGCAGCGCCGGGACAGGGGGCTACGAGCAGTACTTC.

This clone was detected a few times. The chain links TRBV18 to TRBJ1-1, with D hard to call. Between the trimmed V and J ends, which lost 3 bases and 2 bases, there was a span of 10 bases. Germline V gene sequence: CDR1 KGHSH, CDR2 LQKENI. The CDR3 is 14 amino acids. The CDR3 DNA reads TGTGCCAGCTCACCCGCATCAGATAACACTGAAGCTTTCTTT. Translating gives CASSPASDNTEAFF.

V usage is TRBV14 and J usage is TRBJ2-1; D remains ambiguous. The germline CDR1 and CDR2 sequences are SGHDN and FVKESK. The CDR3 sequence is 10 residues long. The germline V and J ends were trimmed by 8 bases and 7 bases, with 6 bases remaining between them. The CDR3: CASGQNEQFF. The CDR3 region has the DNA TGTGCCAGCGGGCAGAATGAGCAGTTCTTC.

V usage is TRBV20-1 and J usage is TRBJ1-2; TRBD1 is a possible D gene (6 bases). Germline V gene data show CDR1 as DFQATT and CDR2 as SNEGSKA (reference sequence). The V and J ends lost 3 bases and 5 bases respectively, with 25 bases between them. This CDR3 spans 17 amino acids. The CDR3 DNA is TGCAGTGCTAGTGGACAAAGTACGACAGGTGGCCTATATGGCTACACCTTC. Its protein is CSASGQSTTGGLYGYTF.

The CDR3 reads CASSLMAGVSQPQHF. The CDR3 DNA reads TGTGCCAGCAGCTTAATGGCAGGGGTGAGTCAGCCCCAGCATTTT. This sequence joins TRBV7-2 and TRBJ1-5, with D perhaps TRBD1 (6 bases). V was pared by 2 bases and J by 6 bases, with 14 bases between. Per germline, CDR1 SGHTA and CDR2 FQGNSA. This CDR3 region has 15 residues.

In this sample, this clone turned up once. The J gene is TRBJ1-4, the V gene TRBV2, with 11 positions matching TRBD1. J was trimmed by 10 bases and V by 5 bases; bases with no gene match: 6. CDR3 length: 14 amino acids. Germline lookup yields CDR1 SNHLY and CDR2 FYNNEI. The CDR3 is CASSQGQGAPKLFF. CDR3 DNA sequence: TGTGCCAGCAGTCAAGGACAGGGGGCTCCAAAACTGTTTTTT.

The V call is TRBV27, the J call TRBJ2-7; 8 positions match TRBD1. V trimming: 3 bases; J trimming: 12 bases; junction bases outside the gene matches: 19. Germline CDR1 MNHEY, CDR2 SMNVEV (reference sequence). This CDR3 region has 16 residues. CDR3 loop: CASSFDRGSLIRAGYF. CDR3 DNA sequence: TGTGCCAGCAGTTTCGACAGGGGTAGTTTGATACGAGCAGGGTACTTC.

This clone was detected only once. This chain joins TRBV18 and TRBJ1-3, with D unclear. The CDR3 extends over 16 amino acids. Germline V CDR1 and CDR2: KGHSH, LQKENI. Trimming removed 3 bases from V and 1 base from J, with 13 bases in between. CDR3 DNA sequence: TGTGCCAGCTCACCGTCAGAGACTAATTCTGGAAACACCATATATTTT. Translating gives CASSPSETNSGNTIYF. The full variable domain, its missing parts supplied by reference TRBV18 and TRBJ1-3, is NAGVMQNPRHLVRRRGQEARLRCSPMKGHSHVYWYRQLPEEGLKFMVYLQKENIIDESGMPKERFSAEFPKEGPSILRIQQVVRGDSAAYFCASSPSETNSGNTIYFGEGSWLTVV.